The 29 T cell receptor delta chains in this list originate from one sample, sequenced in a study of gamma-delta chains in newborns, infants, children. TCRdb re-called clones from the reads using CATT. The sample yields around 5,200 delta-chain clones, around 20% seen once. Sequencing input: blood. The receptors derive from a child who was a newborn, infant or young child, either healthy, febrile or measles-vaccinated (not recorded which).

This clone was observed a few times. A much larger clone lies one base from this, so it may be a read error. The chain has TRDV2 and TRDJ3; TRDD3 agrees at 8 bases. Germline values: CDR1 GEAIGNYY, CDR2 EKD. The CDR3 sequence is 17 residues long. In nucleotides, the CDR3 is TGTGCCTGTGGCACCGCTGGGGGATCCTGGGACACCCGACAGATGTTTTTC. As protein: CACGTAGGSWDTRQMFF.

This clone was recorded a few times. One end of the junction does not line up with germline, which may come from a read error. The CDR3 nucleotides read TGTGCCTGTGACACCCTCGAACTGGGGGATACGCGGGGCGATAAACCCATCTTT. Protein sequence: CACDTLELGDTRGDKPIF. The V call is TRDV2, the J call TRDJ1, with TRDD3 matching 13 bases. CDR3 length equals 18 residues. CDR1 and CDR2 from the germline V gene are GEAIGNYY and EKD.

In its sample, this clone was seen a few times. The rearrangement uses TRDV1 and TRDJ1; tentatively, D is TRDD2 or TRDD3 (6 bases each). Trimming removed 5 bases at V and 0 bases at J, with 25 bases between. CDR1 is TSWWSYY and CDR2 is QGS in the germline V gene. The CDR3 spans 19 residues. CDR3 region: CALGLPGVRGAGYTDKLIF. The DNA of the CDR3 is TGTGCTCTTGGGCTTCCTGGGGTACGGGGGGCAGGATACACCGATAAACTCATCTTT.

Points on this clone: Since a much larger clone is just one base distant, this may be a read error. Without a V gene call, the J gene is given as TRDJ3; the table's D call of TRDD3 was not tested on the DNA. This CDR3 is built from 21 residues. DNA of the CDR3: TGTGCCTGTGACGCGCTTGGGGAATCTATTGCAAGTTCCTGGGACACCCGACAGATGTTTTTC. Translating gives CACDALGESIASSWDTRQMFF.

On this clone: One end of the junction does not line up with germline, which may come from a read error. The V call is TRDV2, the J call TRDJ3; 8 bases map to TRDD3. No J gene is reported in TCRdb; it was inferred here by comparing the DNA with germline. CDR3 length: 22 residues. The germline CDR1 and CDR2 sequences are GEAIGNYY and EKD. The CDR3 reads CACDTVAGGERGSSWDTRKMFF. The CDR3 bases are TGTGCCTGTGACACCGTTGCTGGGGGAGAAAGGGGGAGCTCCTGGGACACCCGAAAGATGTTTTTC.

The chain employs TRDV2 and TRDJ3; D is unclear. TCRdb gives no J gene; it was assigned here by matching the DNA to germline. The CDR3 covers 19 residues. The V end lost 0 bases, the J end lost 0 bases, and 14 bases lay between the germline ends. Germline V gene data show CDR1 as GEAIGNYY and CDR2 as EKD. CDR3 DNA sequence: TGTGCCTGTGACACCGGTAACATAGATAGCTCCTGGGACACCCGACAGATGTTTTTC. Its translation: CACDTGNIDSSWDTRQMFF.

As for this clone: At residue 3, the TCRdb protein and translated DNA are inconsistent; the protein given comes from the DNA. The chain joins TRDV2 to TRDJ1; the D gene is possibly TRDD2 (6 bases). The CDR3 is made up of 16 amino acids. The germline gives CDR1 GEAIGNYY, CDR2 EKD. DNA for the CDR3: TGTGCCCGTGACACTAAGGGCTCCTACTCGGGGGATAAACTCATCTTT. It is translated as CARDTKGSYSGDKLIF.

The chain uses TRDV2 and TRDJ3; D possibly corresponds to TRDD3 (6 bases). In the absence of a J gene in TCRdb, the DNA was matched to germline to assign it here. The V and J ends lost 0 bases and 0 bases respectively, with 17 bases between them. CDR3 length equals 20 residues. Germline assignment: CDR1 GEAIGNYY and CDR2 EKD. The CDR3 DNA sequence: TGTGCCTGTGACACCGTACGGGGGGAGGCGAGCTCCTGGGACACCCGACAGATGTTTTTC. Protein sequence: CACDTVRGEASSWDTRQMFF.

For this clone: This likely stems from a read error, as it lies one base from a far larger clone. V is TRDV2 and J is TRDJ1; 7 bases match TRDD3. In the absence of a J gene in TCRdb, the DNA was matched to germline to assign it here. Per germline, CDR1 GEAIGNYY and CDR2 EKD. The V segment lost 0 bases and the J segment 0 bases; nucleotides outside the gene matches: 27. The CDR3 contains 23 residues. Here the CDR3 reads CACDTGSLTGESTVPGYTDKLIF. The CDR3 region has the DNA TGTGCCTGTGACACCGGGTCCCTCACTGGGGAATCTACCGTACCAGGGTACACCGATAAACTCATCTTT.

The chain is built from TRDV2 and TRDJ1, with TRDD3 identical over 8 bases. TCRdb offers no J gene call, so here the DNA was matched to germline to obtain one. V was pared by 0 bases and J by 0 bases, with 26 bases of the junction left unmatched. The CDR3 runs 23 residues. The germline V gene encodes CDR1 GEAIGNYY and CDR2 EKD. CDR3 DNA sequence: TGTGCCTGTGACACCATGATCTCTTACTGGGGGGCCACCCGTTCAGCGTACACCGATAAACTCATCTTT. Its protein is CACDTMISYWGATRSAYTDKLIF.

By sample share, this clone is medium-sized (0.01 to 0.1%). This chain joins TRDV2 and TRDJ1; 7 nucleotides match TRDD3. There are 19 residues in the CDR3. Germline CDR1 reads GEAIGNYY; CDR2 reads EKD. V lost 0 bases and J lost 4; bases outside the gene matches: 19. The CDR3 here is CACDTLGGYGGEVGDKLIF. CDR3 sequence (DNA): TGTGCCTGTGACACCCTTGGAGGATACGGAGGCGAAGTAGGCGATAAACTCATCTTT.

This sequence joins TRDV2 and TRDJ3; 10 nucleotides match TRDD3. Assignment of the J gene here rests on matching the DNA to germline, because TCRdb gives none. The length of the CDR3 is 18 residues. The J segment lost 4 bases and the V segment lost 2 bases, leaving 7 bases of the junction unmatched. Looked up from germline, CDR1 is GEAIGNYY and CDR2 is EKD. CDR3 nucleotides: TGTGCCTGTGACAGAAGGGGGGATACGGCGTGGGACACCCGACAGATGTTTTTC. Translation: CACDRRGDTAWDTRQMFF.

This clone is a singleton in its sample. The genes are TRDV1 and TRDJ1, with 8 bases aligning to TRDD3. Assignment of the J gene here rests on matching the DNA to germline, because TCRdb gives none. The CDR3 spans 22 residues. Losses at the gene ends were 4 bases for V and 3 bases for J; bases not matched to a gene: 28. Germline V gene sequence: CDR1 TSWWSYY, CDR2 QGS. The CDR3 region is CALGGASIWGRRVSEVADKLIF. The CDR3 DNA is TGTGCTCTTGGGGGTGCAAGTATCTGGGGGAGACGCGTATCGGAGGTCGCCGATAAACTCATCTTT.

This chain connects TRDV2 to TRDJ1, with TRDD3 identical over 11 bases. CDR1 and CDR2 (germline): GEAIGNYY, EKD. The CDR3 has 16 amino acids. With V trimmed by 3 bases and J by 4 bases, 9 bases remained unmatched. CDR3 in amino acids: CACDPLELGDNDKLIF. The CDR3 DNA reads as TGTGCCTGTGACCCCCTTGAACTGGGGGATAACGATAAACTCATCTTT.

There are a few counts of this clone. The genes are TRDV3 and TRDJ1; TRDD3 is a possible D gene (6 bases). This CDR3 has 14 amino acids. V shed 0 bases and J shed 10 bases, with 21 bases lying between them. CDR1 TVYSNPD and CDR2 GDNSRS come from the germline V gene (reference sequence). This CDR3 reads CAFSSGDPKGGLIF. The CDR3 DNA sequence: TGTGCCTTTAGCAGTGGGGATCCCAAGGGAGGACTCATCTTT. Together with reference TRDV3 and TRDJ1, the CDR3 gives the full variable domain: CDKVTQSSPDQTVASGSEVVLLCTYDTVYSNPDLFWYRIRPDYSFQFVFYGDNSRSEGADFTQGRFSVKHILTQKAFHLVISPVRTEDSATYYCAFSSGDPKGGLIFGKGTRVTVEP.

In this sample, this clone turned up once. For the J gene the call is TRDJ1; the V gene lacks a call; no DNA check was done on the table's D call, TRDD3. The CDR3 has 21 residues. CDR3 amino acids: CALGKTSYRPLTWGYTDKLIF. The CDR3 nucleotides are TGTGCTCTTGGGAAAACTTCCTACCGGCCTCTTACTTGGGGATACACCGATAAACTCATCTTT.

Regarding this clone: A much larger clone differs from this one at a single base, so this may be a read error. The chain has TRDV1 and TRDJ1; TRDD3 aligns across 10 bases. No J gene was available from TCRdb, and it was assigned here by a germline match of the DNA. Germline V gene sequence: CDR1 TSWWSYY, CDR2 QGS. The CDR3 is 20 residues long. This CDR3 is CAIGRFLRRTGGSYTDKLIF. The CDR3 coding sequence is TGTGCTATTGGGAGATTCCTACGTAGGACTGGGGGATCTTATACCGATAAACTCATCTTT.

The chain couples TRDV2 to TRDJ1, with 11 bases identical to TRDD3. TCRdb leaves out the J gene; it was filled in here by matching the DNA to germline. The V and J ends lost 0 bases and 7 bases, in that order; junction bases with no gene match: 6. The germline V gene encodes CDR1 GEAIGNYY and CDR2 EKD. This CDR3 has 15 residues. CDR3 sequence: CACDTVGDTTSKLIF. The DNA for the CDR3 is TGTGCCTGTGACACCGTGGGGGATACGACCAGTAAACTCATCTTT.

This clone was recorded a few times. At one boundary the junction diverges from the germline segment, which might be a read error. In the same sample, other DNA sequences code for this CDR3. The chain uses TRDV2 and TRDJ1; the match to TRDD3 covers 11 bases. CDR1 and CDR2 (germline): GEAIGNYY, EKD. The CDR3 runs 16 residues. CDR3 DNA sequence: TGTGCCTGTGACTCCTTACTGGGGGATAGCACCGATAAACTTATCTTT. Its protein is CACDSLLGDSTDKLIF.

V is TRDV2 and J is TRDJ3, with D perhaps matching TRDD3 (5 bases). The CDR3 runs 18 residues. Germline V gene sequence: CDR1 GEAIGNYY, CDR2 EKD. Trimming took 0 bases from V and 0 from J, leaving 11 bases between them. CDR3 in amino acids: CACDTAGGGSWDTRQMFF. The CDR3 nucleotides are TGTGCCTGTGACACCGCCGGGGGTGGCTCCTGGGACACCCGACAGATGTTTTTC.

As to this clone: It may be a read error: a sequence one base away is much more abundant. This chain connects TRDV2 to TRDJ1, with 8 bases matching TRDD3. Germline matching of the DNA provided the J gene here, since TCRdb leaves it blank. This CDR3 comprises 23 residues. J gave up 6 bases and V 0 bases, and 32 bases lay outside the gene matches. CDR1 is GEAIGNYY, CDR2 EKD, per germline. In DNA form, the CDR3 reads TGTGCCTGTGACACCGTTCAAGTTCCCATCTCTACTGGGGGTTTACCCGGAACACATAAACTCATCTTT. Its translation: CACDTVQVPISTGGLPGTHKLIF.

The chain combines TRDV1 with TRDJ1; 12 nucleotides agree with TRDD3. The CDR3 sequence is 18 residues long. Per the germline V gene, CDR1 is TSWWSYY and CDR2 is QGS. V dropped 0 bases and J dropped 4; count of bases not matched to a gene: 9. The CDR3 loop is CALGELKVLGDTNDKLIF. The CDR3 DNA reads as TGTGCTCTTGGGGAACTAAAAGTACTGGGGGATACCAACGATAAACTCATCTTT.

This clone is classed as medium-sized. The genes are TRDV2 and TRDJ3, with D unclear. Trimming shortened V by 1 base and J by 2 bases, and 20 bases separated the two germline ends. Germline V gives CDR1 GEAIGNYY, CDR2 EKD. The CDR3 sequence is 20 residues long. CDR3 DNA: TGTGCCTGTGACACAGGCGGACTATCCCCCTCCCCCTGGGACACCCGACAGATGTTTTTC. This gives the protein CACDTGGLSPSPWDTRQMFF.

The V gene is TRDV2, the J gene TRDJ1, with 7 bases fitting TRDD3. The CDR3 totals 15 residues. V lost 1 base, J lost 0 bases, and 4 bases stayed unmatched. CDR1 GEAIGNYY and CDR2 EKD come from the germline V gene. Here the CDR3 reads CACDTLGVNTDKLIF. DNA for the CDR3: TGTGCCTGTGACACTCTGGGGGTAAACACCGATAAACTCATCTTT.

The V gene lacks a call, and TRDJ3 is the J gene; the D call in the table, TRDD3, was not verified against the DNA. This CDR3 region has 21 residues. The chain's CDR3 is CACDTVLGDTPSSFDTRQMFF. The CDR3 bases are TGTGCCTGTGACACCGTCCTGGGGGATACACCAAGCTCCTTTGACACCCGACAGATGTTTTTC.

The V call is TRDV2, the J call TRDJ3; D perhaps matches TRDD3 (5 bases). Germline lookup yields CDR1 GEAIGNYY and CDR2 EKD. Trimming took 4 bases from V and 0 from J, leaving 24 bases between them. The CDR3 loop spans 21 amino acids. CDR3 bases: TGTGCCTGTGATACTATACGCGGGGGGCCTGAGAGCTCCTGGGACACCCGACAGATGTTTTTC. Residues: CACDTIRGGPESSWDTRQMFF.

Relative to its sample, this clone is medium-sized (0.01 to 0.1%). The sample carries other DNA sequences with the same CDR3. The chain carries TRDV1 and TRDJ1; perhaps D is TRDD2 or TRDD3 (6 bases each). The V gene lost 4 bases and the J gene lost 0 bases, with 36 bases spanning the gap. This CDR3 has 23 amino acids. The germline gives CDR1 TSWWSYY, CDR2 QGS. The CDR3 spells CALGGHLPFERDEDTQYTDKLIF. The CDR3, as DNA: TGTGCTCTTGGGGGTCACCTTCCATTCGAAAGGGACGAGGATACACAATACACCGATAAACTCATCTTT.

Relative to its sample, this clone is medium-sized. CDR3 sequence reads: CALGSPEDTWGILWSPEGFKLIF. The CDR3 bases are TGTGCTCTTGGGTCGCCGGAGGATACTTGGGGGATCTTATGGAGTCCCGAGGGGTTTAAACTCATCTTT. This chain uses TRDV1 with TRDJ1, with 8 nucleotides matching TRDD3. This CDR3 contains 23 residues. Trimming took 5 bases from V and 7 from J; bases not matched to a gene: 36. Germline CDR1 is TSWWSYY and CDR2 is QGS.

This clone was seen only a few times. Other nucleotide sequences from this sample produce the same CDR3. V gene TRDV2 combines with J gene TRDJ1, with D maybe TRDD3 (6 bases). Per germline, CDR1 GEAIGNYY and CDR2 EKD. The CDR3 sequence is 14 residues long. With 1 base removed from V and 4 bases from J, the gap between germline ends came to 12 bases. The CDR3 loop reads CACDTLGDFDKLIF. The DNA for the CDR3 is TGTGCCTGTGACACACTTGGGGATTTCGATAAACTCATCTTT.